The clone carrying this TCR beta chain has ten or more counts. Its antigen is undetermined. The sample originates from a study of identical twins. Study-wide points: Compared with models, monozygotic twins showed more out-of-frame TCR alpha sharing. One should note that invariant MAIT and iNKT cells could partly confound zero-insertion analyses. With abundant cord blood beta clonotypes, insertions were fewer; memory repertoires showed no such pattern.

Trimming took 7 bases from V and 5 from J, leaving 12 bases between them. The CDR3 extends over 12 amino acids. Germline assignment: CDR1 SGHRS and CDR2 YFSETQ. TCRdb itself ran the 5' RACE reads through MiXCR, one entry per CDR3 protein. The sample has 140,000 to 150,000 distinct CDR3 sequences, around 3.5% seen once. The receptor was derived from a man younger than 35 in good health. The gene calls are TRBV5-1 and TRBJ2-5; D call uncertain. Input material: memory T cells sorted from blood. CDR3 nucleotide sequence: TGCGCCAGCCGTAATCCTATGGAGACCCAGTACTTC. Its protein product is CASRNPMETQYF.